The clone carrying this TCR beta chain was counted many times. Researchers took RNA transcripts and amplified the TCR beta CDR3 regions from them. The HTBI primer set served for first-round RT-PCR of the TCR CDR3. MiXCR, run by TCRdb on the multiplex PCR reads, gives a single entry per CDR3 protein. The profile shows hundreds of thousands of distinct CDR3 sequences, 20% to 30% of them singletons. The sample comes from a study of T cells in Graves' hyperthyroidism and ophthalmopathy. Study information: Peripheral blood was obtained at initial diagnosis, preceding any treatment.

Deletions cut 8 bases from V and 9 bases from J, with 17 bases between. The CDR3 is 13 amino acids. Germline V gene lookup returns CDR1 LNHDA and CDR2 SQIVND (reference sequence). The genes are TRBV19 and TRBJ1-5; the D is unclear. Sequencing input: blood. The clonotype was recovered from a man between 40 and 49 years old with Graves' hyperthyroidism that later progressed to Graves' ophthalmopathy. The CDR3 spells CASSSGWGWPQHF. The CDR3 bases are TGTGCCAGTTCCTCGGGTTGGGGATGGCCCCAGCATTTT.